This note documents a single TCR beta chain sequence. Antigen unknown. The data belong to a study of cytomegalovirus exposure and HLA in healthy donors. Study overall: An analysis done earlier identified around 100 million unique TCR beta sequences from approximately 170 million T cells. As released early, the data held 65 million to 90 million unique TCRs from HLA-typed donors.

Study-level results: Sequencing depth across donors, presence/absence analyses assumed, was roughly uniform.

The PCR employed 60 Vbeta primers together with 13 Jbeta primers. The repertoire was sequenced with immunoSEQ multiplex PCR; TCRdb's copy has only in-frame clones and lacks some. This table has around 150,000 clones, roughly 79% appearing once. V lost 6 bases, J lost 1 base, and 4 bases stayed unmatched. Germline-derived CDR1 and CDR2 are MNHNY and SVGAGI (reference sequence). The CDR3 is made up of 14 amino acids. The receptor was derived from a woman in her fifties or sixties in good health and CMV-seronegative. The chain joins TRBV6-6 to TRBJ2-5; 8 nucleotides line up with TRBD1. Sequenced sample: PBMCs. The CDR3 sequence is CASSGDRGQETQYF. DNA of the CDR3: TGTGCCAGCAGCGGAGACAGGGGCCAAGAGACCCAGTACTTC.